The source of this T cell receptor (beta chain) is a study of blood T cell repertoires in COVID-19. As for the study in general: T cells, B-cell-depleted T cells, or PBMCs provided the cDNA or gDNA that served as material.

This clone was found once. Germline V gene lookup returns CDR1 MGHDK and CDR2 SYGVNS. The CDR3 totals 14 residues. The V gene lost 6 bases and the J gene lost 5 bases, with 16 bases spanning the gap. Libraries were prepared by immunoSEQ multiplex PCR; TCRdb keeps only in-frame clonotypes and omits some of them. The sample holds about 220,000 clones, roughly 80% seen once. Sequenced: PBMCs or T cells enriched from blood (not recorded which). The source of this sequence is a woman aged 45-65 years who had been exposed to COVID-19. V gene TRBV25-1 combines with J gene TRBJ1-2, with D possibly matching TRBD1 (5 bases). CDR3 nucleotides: TGTGCCAGCAGCCTCCCGGGGGGAACGTATGGCTACACCTTC. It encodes CASSLPGGTYGYTF.